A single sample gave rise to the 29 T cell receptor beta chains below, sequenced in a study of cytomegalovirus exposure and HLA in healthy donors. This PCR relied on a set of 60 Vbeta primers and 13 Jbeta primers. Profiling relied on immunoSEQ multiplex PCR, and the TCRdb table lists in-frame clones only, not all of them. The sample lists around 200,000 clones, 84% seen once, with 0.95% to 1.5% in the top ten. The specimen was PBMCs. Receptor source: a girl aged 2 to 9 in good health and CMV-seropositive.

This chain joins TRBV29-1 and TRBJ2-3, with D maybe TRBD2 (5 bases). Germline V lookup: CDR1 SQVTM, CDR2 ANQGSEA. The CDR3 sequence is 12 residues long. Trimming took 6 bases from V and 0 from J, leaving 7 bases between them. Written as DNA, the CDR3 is TGCAGCGTACTAGTGAGCACAGATACGCAGTATTTT. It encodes CSVLVSTDTQYF.

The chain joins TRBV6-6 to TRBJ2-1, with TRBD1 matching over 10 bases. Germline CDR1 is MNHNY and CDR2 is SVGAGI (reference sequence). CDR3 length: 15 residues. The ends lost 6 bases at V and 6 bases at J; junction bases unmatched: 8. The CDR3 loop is CASRDPGQGSNEQFF. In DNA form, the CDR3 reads TGTGCCAGCAGGGATCCGGGACAGGGGTCCAATGAGCAGTTCTTC.

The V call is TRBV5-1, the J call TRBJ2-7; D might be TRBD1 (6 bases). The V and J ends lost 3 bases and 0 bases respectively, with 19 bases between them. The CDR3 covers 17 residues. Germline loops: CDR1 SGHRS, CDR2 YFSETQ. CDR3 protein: CASSSFDMSRGSYEQYF. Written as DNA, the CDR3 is TGCGCCAGCAGCTCATTCGATATGAGCAGGGGCTCCTACGAGCAGTACTTC.

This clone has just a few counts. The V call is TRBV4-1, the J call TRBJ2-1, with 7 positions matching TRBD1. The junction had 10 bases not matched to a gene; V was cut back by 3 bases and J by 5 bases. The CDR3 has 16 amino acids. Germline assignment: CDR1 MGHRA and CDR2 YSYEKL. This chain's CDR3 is CASSHLQGYAHNEQFF. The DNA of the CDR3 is TGCGCCAGCAGCCACCTACAGGGGTACGCCCACAATGAGCAGTTCTTC.

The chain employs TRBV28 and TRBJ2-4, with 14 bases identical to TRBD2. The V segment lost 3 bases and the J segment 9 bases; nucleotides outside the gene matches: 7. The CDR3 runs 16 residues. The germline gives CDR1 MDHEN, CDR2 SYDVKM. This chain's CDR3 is CASSFRLAGGPAIQYF. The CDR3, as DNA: TGTGCCAGCAGTTTTAGACTAGCGGGGGGGCCAGCCATTCAGTACTTC.

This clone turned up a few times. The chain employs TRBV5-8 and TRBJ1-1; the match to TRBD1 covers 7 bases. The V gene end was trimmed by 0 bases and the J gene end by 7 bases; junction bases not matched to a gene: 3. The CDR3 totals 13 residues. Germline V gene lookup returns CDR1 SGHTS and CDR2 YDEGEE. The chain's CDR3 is CASSLVGGLEAFF. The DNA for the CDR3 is TGTGCCAGCAGCTTGGTAGGGGGCCTTGAAGCTTTCTTT.

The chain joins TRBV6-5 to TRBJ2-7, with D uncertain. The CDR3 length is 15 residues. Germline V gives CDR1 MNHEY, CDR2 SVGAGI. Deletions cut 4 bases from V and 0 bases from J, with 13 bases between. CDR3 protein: CASSSPFRSSYEQYF. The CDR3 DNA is TGTGCCAGCAGTTCCCCCTTCCGTAGCTCCTACGAGCAGTACTTC.

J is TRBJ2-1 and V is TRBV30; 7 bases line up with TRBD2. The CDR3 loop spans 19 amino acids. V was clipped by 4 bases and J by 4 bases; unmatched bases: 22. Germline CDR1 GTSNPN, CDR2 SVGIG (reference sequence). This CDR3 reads CAWIDSGRGGVLSYNEQFF. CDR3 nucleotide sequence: TGTGCCTGGATAGATAGCGGGCGGGGTGGCGTTTTATCTTACAATGAGCAGTTCTTC.

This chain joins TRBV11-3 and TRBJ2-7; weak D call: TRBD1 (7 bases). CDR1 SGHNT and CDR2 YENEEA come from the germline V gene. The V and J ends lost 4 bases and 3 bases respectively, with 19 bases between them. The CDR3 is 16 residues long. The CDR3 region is CASSSPLRQGGYEQYF. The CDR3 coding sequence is TGTGCCAGCAGCTCCCCCCTGAGACAGGGAGGCTACGAGCAGTACTTC.

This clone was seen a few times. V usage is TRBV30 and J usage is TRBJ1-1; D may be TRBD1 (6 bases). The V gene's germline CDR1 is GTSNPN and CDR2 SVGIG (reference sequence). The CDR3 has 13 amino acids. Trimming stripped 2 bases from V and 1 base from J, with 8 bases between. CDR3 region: CAWSTGRNTEAFF. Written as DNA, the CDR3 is TGTGCCTGGAGTACAGGGCGGAACACTGAAGCTTTCTTT.

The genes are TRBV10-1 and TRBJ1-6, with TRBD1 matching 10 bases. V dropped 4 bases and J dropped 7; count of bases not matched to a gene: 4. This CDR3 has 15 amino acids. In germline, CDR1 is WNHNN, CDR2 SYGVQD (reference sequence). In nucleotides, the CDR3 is TGCGCCAGCAGTGGACCGGGACAGGGGAATTCACCCCTCCACTTT. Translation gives CASSGPGQGNSPLHF.

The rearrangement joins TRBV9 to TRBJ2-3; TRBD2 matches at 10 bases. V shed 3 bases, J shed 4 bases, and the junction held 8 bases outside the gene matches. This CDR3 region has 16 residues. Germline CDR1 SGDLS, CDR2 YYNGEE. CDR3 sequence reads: CASSAFERGGPDTQYF. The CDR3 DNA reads TGTGCCAGCAGCGCGTTTGAGCGGGGGGGCCCAGATACGCAGTATTTT.

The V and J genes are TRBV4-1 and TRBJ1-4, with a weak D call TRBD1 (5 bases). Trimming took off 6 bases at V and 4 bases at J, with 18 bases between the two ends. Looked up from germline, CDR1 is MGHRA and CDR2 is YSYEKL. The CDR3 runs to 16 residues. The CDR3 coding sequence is TGCGCCAGCAGGCTCGACAGAGACCTTCATAATGAAAAACTGTTTTTT. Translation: CASRLDRDLHNEKLFF.

This CDR3 reads CASSEAVGQAGNTIYF. The CDR3 DNA is TGTGCCAGCAGTGAAGCGGTAGGACAGGCTGGAAACACCATATATTTT. J is TRBJ1-3 and V is TRBV6-1; 7 bases are a match to TRBD1. The V gene's germline CDR1 is MNHNS and CDR2 SASEGT. The CDR3 consists of 16 residues. Trimming at V came to 0 bases and at J to 2 bases, leaving 4 bases not matched to a gene.

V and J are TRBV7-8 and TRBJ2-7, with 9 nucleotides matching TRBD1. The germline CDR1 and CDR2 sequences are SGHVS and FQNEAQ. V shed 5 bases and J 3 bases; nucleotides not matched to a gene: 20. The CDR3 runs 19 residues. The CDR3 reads CASSTAFDRGITIDYEQYF. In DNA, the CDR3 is TGTGCCAGCAGCACCGCTTTCGACAGGGGGATTACGATAGACTACGAGCAGTACTTC.

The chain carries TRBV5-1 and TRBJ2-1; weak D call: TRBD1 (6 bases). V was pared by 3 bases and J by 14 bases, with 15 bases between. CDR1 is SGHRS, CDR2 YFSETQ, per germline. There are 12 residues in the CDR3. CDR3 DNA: TGCGCCAGCAGCTCTGCAGGGGTGGATGAGTTCTTC. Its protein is CASSSAGVDEFF.

CDR3 nucleotide sequence: TGTGCCAGCAGCTTAGGTCTAGGCGCAGATACGCAGTATTTT. Translation: CASSLGLGADTQYF. The chain couples TRBV7-6 to TRBJ2-3; D remains ambiguous. Trimming removed 1 base from V and 4 bases from J, with 9 bases in between. The CDR3 consists of 14 residues. The germline CDR1 and CDR2 sequences are SGHVS and FNYEAQ.

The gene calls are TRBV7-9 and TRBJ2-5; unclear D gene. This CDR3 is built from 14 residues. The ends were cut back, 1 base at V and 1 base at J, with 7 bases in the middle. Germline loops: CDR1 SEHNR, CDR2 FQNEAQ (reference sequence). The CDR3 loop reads CASSLVAVQETQYF. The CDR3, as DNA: TGTGCCAGCAGCTTAGTAGCAGTCCAAGAGACCCAGTACTTC.

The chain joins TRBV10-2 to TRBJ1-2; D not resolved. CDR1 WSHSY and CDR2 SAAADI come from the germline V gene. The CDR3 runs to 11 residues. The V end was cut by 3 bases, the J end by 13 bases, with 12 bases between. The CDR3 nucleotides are TGCGCCAGCAGTGACGTGTATTTTATCACCTTC. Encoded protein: CASSDVYFITF.

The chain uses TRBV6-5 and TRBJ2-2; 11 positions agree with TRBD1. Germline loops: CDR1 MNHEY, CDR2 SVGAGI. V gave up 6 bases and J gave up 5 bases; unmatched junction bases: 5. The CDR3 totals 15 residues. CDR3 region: CASSRDRGETGELFF. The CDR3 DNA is TGTGCCAGCAGCCGGGACAGGGGGGAAACCGGGGAGCTGTTTTTT.

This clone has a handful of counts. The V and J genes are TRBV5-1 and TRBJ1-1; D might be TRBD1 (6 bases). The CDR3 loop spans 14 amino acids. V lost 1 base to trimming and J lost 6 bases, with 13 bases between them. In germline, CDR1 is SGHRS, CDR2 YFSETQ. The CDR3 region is CASSLLGTSPEAFF. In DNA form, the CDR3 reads TGCGCCAGCAGCTTGTTGGGGACAAGCCCTGAAGCTTTCTTT. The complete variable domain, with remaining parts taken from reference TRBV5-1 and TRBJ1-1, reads KAGVTQTPRYLIKTRGQQVTLSCSPISGHRSVSWYQQTPGQGLQFLFEYFSETQRNKGNFPGRFSGRQFSNSRSEMNVSTLELGDSALYLCASSLLGTSPEAFFGQGTRLTVV.

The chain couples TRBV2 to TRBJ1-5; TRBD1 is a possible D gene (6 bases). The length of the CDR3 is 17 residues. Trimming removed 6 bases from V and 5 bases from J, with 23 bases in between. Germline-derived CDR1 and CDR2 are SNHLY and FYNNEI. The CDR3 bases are TGTGCCAGCAGGGTAGGACAGTCGGCCAGCAATCATCAGCCCCAGCATTTT. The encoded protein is CASRVGQSASNHQPQHF.

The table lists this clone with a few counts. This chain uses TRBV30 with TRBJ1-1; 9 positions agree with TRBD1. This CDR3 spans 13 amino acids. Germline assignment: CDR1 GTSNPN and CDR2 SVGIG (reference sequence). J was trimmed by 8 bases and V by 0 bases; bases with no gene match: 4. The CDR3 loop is CAWSVGTGWEAFF. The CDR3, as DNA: TGTGCCTGGAGTGTCGGGACAGGGTGGGAAGCTTTCTTT.

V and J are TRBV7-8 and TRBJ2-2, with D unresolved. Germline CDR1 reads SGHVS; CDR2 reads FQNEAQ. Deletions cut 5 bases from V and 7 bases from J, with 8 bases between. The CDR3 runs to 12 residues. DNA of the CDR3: TGTGCCAGCAGCCTCCACAACGGGGAGCTGTTTTTT. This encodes CASSLHNGELFF.

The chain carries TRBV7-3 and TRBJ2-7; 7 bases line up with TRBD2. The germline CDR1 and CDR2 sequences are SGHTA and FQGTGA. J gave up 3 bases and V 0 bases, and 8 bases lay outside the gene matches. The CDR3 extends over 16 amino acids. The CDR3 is CASSLTRPSGDYEQYF. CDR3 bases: TGTGCCAGCAGCTTAACTAGGCCTAGCGGAGACTACGAGCAGTACTTC.

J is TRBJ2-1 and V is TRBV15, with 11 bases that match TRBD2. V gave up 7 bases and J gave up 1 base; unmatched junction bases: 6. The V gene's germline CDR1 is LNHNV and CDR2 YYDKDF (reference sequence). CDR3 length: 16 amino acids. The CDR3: CATTPSGRSSYNEQFF. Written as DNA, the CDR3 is TGTGCCACCACCCCTAGCGGGAGGTCTTCCTACAATGAGCAGTTCTTC.

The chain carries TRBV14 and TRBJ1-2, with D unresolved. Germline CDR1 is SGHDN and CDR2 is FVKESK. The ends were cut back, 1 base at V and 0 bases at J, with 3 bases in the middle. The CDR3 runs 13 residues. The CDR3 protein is CASSQVANYGYTF. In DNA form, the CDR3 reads TGTGCCAGCAGCCAAGTAGCTAACTATGGCTACACCTTC.

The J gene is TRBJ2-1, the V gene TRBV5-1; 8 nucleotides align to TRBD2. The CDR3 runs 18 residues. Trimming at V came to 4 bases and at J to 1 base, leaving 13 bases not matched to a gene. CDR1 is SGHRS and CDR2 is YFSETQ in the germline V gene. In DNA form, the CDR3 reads TGCGCCAGCAGCGGAGCGGGAGTAAGTACGTATTCCTACAATGAGCAGTTCTTC. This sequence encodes CASSGAGVSTYSYNEQFF.

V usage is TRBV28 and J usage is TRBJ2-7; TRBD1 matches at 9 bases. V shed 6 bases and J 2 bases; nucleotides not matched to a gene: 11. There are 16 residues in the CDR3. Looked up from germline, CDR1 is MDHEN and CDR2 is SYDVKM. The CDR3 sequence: CASSNLHRGQTYEQYF. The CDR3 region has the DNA TGTGCCAGCAGCAATCTACACAGGGGGCAAACCTACGAGCAGTACTTC.